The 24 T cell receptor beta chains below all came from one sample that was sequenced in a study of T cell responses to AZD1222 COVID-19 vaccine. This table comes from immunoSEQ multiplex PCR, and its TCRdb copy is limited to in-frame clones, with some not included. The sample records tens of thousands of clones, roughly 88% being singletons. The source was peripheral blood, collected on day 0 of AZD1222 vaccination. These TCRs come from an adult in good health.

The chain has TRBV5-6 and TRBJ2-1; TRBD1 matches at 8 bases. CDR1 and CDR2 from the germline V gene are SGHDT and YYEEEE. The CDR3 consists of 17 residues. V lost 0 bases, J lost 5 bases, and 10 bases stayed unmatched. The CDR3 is CASSLVAWTGSNNEQFF. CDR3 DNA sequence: TGTGCCAGCAGCTTGGTCGCTTGGACAGGGTCCAACAATGAGCAGTTCTTC.

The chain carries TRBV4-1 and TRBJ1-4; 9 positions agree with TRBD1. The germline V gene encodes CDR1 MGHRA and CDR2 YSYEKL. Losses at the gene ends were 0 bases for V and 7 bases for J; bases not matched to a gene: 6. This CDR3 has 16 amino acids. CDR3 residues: CASSQERQGGIEKLFF. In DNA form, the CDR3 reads TGCGCCAGCAGCCAAGAAAGACAGGGGGGCATTGAAAAACTGTTTTTT.

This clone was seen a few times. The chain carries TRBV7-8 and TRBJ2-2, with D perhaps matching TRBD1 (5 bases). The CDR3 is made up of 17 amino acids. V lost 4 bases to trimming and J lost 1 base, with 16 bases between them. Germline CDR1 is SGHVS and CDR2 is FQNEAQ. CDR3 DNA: TGTGCCAGCAGCTGGTCAAGAACCACAGGGAACACCGGGGAGCTGTTTTTT. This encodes CASSWSRTTGNTGELFF. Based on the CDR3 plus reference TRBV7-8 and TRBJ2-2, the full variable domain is GAGVSQSPRYKVAKRGQDVALRCDPISGHVSLFWYQQALGQGPEFLTYFQNEAQLDKSGLPSDRFFAERPEGSVSTLKIQRTQQEDSAVYLCASSWSRTTGNTGELFFGEGSRLTVL.

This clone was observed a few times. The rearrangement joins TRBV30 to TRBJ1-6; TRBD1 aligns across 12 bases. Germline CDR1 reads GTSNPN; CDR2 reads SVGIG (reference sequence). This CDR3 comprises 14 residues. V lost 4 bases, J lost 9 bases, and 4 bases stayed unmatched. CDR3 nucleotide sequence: TGTGCCTGGATGAAGGGACAGGGGGCTTCACCCCTCCACTTT. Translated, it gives CAWMKGQGASPLHF.

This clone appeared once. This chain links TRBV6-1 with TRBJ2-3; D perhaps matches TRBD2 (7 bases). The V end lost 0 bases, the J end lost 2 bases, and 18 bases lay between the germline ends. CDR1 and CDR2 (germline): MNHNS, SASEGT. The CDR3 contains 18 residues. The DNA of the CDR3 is TGTGCCAGCAGTGAAGCGCCTTTGGCGGGGGCCGTCACAGATACGCAGTATTTT. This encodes CASSEAPLAGAVTDTQYF.

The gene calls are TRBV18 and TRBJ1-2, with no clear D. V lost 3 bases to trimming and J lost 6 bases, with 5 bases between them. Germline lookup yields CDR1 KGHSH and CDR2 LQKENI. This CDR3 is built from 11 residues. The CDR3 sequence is CASSPNHGYTF. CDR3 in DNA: TGTGCCAGCTCACCCAATCATGGCTACACCTTC. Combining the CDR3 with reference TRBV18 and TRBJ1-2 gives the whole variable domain NAGVMQNPRHLVRRRGQEARLRCSPMKGHSHVYWYRQLPEEGLKFMVYLQKENIIDESGMPKERFSAEFPKEGPSILRIQQVVRGDSAAYFCASSPNHGYTFGSGTRLTVV.

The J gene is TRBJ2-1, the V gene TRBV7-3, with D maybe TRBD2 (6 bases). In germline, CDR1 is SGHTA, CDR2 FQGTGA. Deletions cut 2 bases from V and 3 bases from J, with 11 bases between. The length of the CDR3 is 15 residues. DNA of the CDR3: TGTGCCAGCAGCTTAGGACTAAGTAGCTACAATGAGCAGTTCTTC. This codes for CASSLGLSSYNEQFF.

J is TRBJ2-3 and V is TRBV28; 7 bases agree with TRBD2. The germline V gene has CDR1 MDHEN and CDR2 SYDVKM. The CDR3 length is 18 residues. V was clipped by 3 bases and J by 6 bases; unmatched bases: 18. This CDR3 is CASSFVGEGVGYMDTQYF. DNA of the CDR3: TGTGCCAGCAGTTTCGTGGGGGAGGGCGTGGGTTACATGGATACGCAGTATTTT.

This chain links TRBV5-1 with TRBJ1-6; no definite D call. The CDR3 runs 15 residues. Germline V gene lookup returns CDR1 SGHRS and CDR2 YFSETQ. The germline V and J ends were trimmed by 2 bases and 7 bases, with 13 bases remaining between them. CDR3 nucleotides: TGCGCCAGCAGCTTTACCGGAAGGGAGAATTCACCCCTCCACTTT. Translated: CASSFTGRENSPLHF.

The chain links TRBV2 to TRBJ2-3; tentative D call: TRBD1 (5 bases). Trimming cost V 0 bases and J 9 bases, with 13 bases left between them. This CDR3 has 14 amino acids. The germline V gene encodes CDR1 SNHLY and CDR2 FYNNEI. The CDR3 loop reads CASSEARSSGTQYF. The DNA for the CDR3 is TGTGCCAGCAGTGAAGCGCGGAGCTCAGGGACGCAGTATTTT.

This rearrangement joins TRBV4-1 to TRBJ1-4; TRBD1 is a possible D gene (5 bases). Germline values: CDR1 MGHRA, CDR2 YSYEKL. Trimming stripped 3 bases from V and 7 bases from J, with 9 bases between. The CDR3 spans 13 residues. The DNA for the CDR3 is TGCGCCAGCAGCCAGCGGGGGAGTGAAAAACTGTTTTTT. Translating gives CASSQRGSEKLFF.

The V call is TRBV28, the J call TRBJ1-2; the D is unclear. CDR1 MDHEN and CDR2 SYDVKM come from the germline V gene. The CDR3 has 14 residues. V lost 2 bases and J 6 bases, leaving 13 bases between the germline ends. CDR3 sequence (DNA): TGTGCCAGCAGTTTACGCAGTAGGGTGCATGGCTACACCTTC. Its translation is CASSLRSRVHGYTF.

The CDR3 DNA is TGTGCCATCAGTGAGTCGAGCGGTAATGAAAAACTGTTTTTT. Its protein product is CAISESSGNEKLFF. The chain links TRBV10-3 to TRBJ1-4, with no clear D. This CDR3 comprises 14 residues. V shed 0 bases and J shed 4 bases, with 6 bases lying between them. Looked up from germline, CDR1 is ENHRY and CDR2 is SYGVKD.

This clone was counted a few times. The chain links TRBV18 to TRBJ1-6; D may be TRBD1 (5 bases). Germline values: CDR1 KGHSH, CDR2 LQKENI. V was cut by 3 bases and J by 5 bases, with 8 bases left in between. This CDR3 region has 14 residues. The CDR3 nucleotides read TGTGCCAGCTCACCGGGACTGGATAATTCACCCCTCCACTTT. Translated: CASSPGLDNSPLHF. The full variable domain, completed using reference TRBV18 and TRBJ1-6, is NAGVMQNPRHLVRRRGQEARLRCSPMKGHSHVYWYRQLPEEGLKFMVYLQKENIIDESGMPKERFSAEFPKEGPSILRIQQVVRGDSAAYFCASSPGLDNSPLHFGNGTRLTVT.

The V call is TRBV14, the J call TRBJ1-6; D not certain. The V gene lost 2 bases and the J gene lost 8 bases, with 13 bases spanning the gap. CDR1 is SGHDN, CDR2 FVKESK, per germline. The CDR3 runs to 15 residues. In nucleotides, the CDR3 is TGTGCCAGCAGCCAAAGGGCTATTGGTGATTCACCCCTCCACTTT. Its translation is CASSQRAIGDSPLHF.

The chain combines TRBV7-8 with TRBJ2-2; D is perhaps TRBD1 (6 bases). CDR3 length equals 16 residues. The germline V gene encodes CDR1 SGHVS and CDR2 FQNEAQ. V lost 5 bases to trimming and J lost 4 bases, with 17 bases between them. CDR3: CASSQGSWGGTGELFF. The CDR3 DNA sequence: TGTGCCAGCAGCCAGGGGAGCTGGGGTGGCACCGGGGAGCTGTTTTTT.

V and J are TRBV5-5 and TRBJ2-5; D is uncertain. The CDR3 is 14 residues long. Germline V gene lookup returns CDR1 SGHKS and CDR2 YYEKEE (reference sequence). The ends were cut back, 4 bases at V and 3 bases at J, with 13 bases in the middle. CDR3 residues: CASSNPWRKETQYF. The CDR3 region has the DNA TGTGCCAGCAGCAACCCTTGGCGAAAAGAGACCCAGTACTTC.

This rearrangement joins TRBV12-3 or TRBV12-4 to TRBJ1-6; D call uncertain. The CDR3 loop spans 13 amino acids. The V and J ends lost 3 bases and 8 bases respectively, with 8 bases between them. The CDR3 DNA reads TGTGCCAGCAGTTTCGGAAGGGATTCACCCCTCCACTTT. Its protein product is CASSFGRDSPLHF.

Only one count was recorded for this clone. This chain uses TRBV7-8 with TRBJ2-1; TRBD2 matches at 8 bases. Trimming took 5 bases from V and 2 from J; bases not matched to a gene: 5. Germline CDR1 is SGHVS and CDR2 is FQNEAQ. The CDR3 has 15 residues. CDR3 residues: CASSKPGLAYNEQFF. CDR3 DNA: TGTGCCAGCAGCAAACCGGGACTAGCCTACAATGAGCAGTTCTTC.

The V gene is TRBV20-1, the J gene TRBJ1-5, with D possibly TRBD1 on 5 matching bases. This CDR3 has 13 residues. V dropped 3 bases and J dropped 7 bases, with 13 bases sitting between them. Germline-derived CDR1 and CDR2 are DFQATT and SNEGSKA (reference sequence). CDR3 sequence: CSASPGGEQPQHF. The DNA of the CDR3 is TGCAGTGCTAGTCCGGGAGGGGAGCAGCCCCAGCATTTT.

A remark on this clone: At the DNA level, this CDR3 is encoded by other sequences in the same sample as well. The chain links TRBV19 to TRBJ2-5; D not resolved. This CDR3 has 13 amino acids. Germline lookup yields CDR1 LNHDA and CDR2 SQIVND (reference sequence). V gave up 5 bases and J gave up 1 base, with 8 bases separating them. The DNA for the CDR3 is TGTGCCAGTAGTGCCTCGGGCCAAGAGACCCAGTACTTC. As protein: CASSASGQETQYF. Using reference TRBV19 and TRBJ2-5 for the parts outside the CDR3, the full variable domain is DGGITQSPKYLFRKEGQNVTLSCEQNLNHDAMYWYRQDPGQGLRLIYYSQIVNDFQKGDIAEGYSVSREKKESFPLTVTSAQKNPTAFYLCASSASGQETQYFGPGTRLLVL.

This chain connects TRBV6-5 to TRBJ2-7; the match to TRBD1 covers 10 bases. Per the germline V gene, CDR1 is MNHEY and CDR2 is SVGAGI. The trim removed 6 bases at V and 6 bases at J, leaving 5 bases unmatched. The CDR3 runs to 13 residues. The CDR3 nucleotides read TGTGCCAGCAGAACCGGGACAGGGGCCGAGCAGTACTTC. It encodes CASRTGTGAEQYF.

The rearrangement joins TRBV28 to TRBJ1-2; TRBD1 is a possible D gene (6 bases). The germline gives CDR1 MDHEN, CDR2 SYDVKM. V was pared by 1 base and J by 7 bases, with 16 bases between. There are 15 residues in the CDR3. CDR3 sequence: CASSLYGGTQTGYTF. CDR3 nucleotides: TGTGCCAGCAGTTTATACGGTGGGACACAAACTGGCTACACCTTC.

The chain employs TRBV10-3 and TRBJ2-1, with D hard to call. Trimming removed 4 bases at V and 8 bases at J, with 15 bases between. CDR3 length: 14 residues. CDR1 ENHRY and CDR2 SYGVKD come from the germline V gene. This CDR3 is CAISARSRSHEQFF. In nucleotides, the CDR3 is TGTGCCATCAGTGCCCGTTCTAGGAGCCATGAGCAGTTCTTC.